This T cell receptor beta chain emerged from a study of blood T cell repertoires in COVID-19. On the study more broadly: Material from acute and convalescent COVID-19 was sourced from the United States, Italy and Spain.

In the original processing: From reference gene primer amplification, estimates of nucleated cell counts were derived. Method: immunoSEQ multiplex PCR; TCRdb's copy keeps in-frame clones and lacks some. V and J calls and clone size follow that table, whereas D and trimming were derived from the DNA. The data contain roughly 250,000 clones, 83% of them singletons. Cohorts were assigned according to the clinical history that participants reported. Germline CDR1 and CDR2: KGHSH and LQKENI. The V segment lost 3 bases and the J segment 1 base; nucleotides outside the gene matches: 0. This CDR3 contains 14 residues.

The receptor was derived from a woman aged 40 to 49 who had been exposed to COVID-19. J is TRBJ2-3 and V is TRBV18; 8 bases are shared with TRBD1. The source material was PBMCs or T cells enriched from blood (not recorded which). CDR3 sequence (DNA): TGTGCCAGCTCACCGGGACAGGGCACAGATACGCAGTATTTT. Translated: CASSPGQGTDTQYF.